These 19 T cell receptor beta chains came from one sample sequenced in a study of human T cells and chemical hapten exposure. Whole blood, unfractionated, served as the material for total RNA extraction. Unique molecular identifiers were attached to individual cDNA molecules within the library. TCRdb used MiXCR to reprocess the reads, holding one entry per CDR3 protein. This table has about 120,000 distinct CDR3 sequences, around 9% appearing once. Sequenced material: whole blood. The receptor set was obtained from a human donor in good health. Some clones in this sample may be carry-over from other donors' samples.

The gene calls are TRBV14 and TRBJ2-3; 7 nucleotides match TRBD1. Germline CDR1 and CDR2: SGHDN and FVKESK. Trimming took 6 bases from V and 5 from J; bases not matched to a gene: 11. The CDR3 runs to 15 residues. CDR3: CASRESGQAQDTQYF. The CDR3 DNA is TGTGCCAGCAGGGAAAGCGGACAGGCCCAAGATACGCAGTATTTT.

In this sample, this clonotype turned up many times. This chain links TRBV29-1 with TRBJ1-2; no definite D call. Trimming cost V 3 bases and J 3 bases, with 8 bases left between them. Germline V lookup: CDR1 SQVTM, CDR2 ANQGSEA. CDR3 length: 12 residues. The CDR3 loop is CSVDSQDYGYTF. In nucleotides, the CDR3 is TGCAGCGTTGACAGCCAGGACTATGGCTACACCTTC. The full variable domain, rest sourced from reference TRBV29-1 and TRBJ1-2, is SAVISQKPSRDICQRGTSLTIQCQVDSQVTMMFWYRQQPGQSLTLIATANQGSEATYESGFVIDKFPISRPNLTFSTLTVSNMSPEDSSIYLCSVDSQDYGYTFGSGTRLTVV.

The chain joins TRBV20-1 to TRBJ2-2; D gene uncertain. The CDR3 is made up of 12 amino acids. V dropped 5 bases and J dropped 1 base, with 5 bases sitting between them. Per the germline V gene, CDR1 is DFQATT and CDR2 is SNEGSKA (reference sequence). The CDR3 DNA sequence: TGCAGTGCTGGACGGAACACCGGGGAGCTGTTTTTT. Protein: CSAGRNTGELFF.

The count of this clonotype is one. The missing conserved phenylalanine or tryptophan at the end of this CDR3 makes a read error likely. The V and J genes are TRBV6-5 and TRBJ2-1; D is possibly TRBD1 or TRBD2 (5 bases each). Germline loops: CDR1 MNHEY, CDR2 SVGAGI. V was clipped by 6 bases and J by 7 bases, with 19 bases between them. This CDR3 has 15 residues. The DNA of the CDR3 is TGTGCCAGCAGCCCACGGGACGGGAAGAGAAATGAGCAGTTCATC. It translates to CASSPRDGKRNEQFI.

This clonotype was seen ten or more times. The gene calls are TRBV29-1 and TRBJ2-1; 10 nucleotides agree with TRBD2. CDR1 is SQVTM, CDR2 ANQGSEA, per germline. The CDR3 consists of 16 residues. Losses at the gene ends were 2 bases for V and 4 bases for J; bases not matched to a gene: 8. The CDR3, as DNA: TGCAGCGTTGAACCGGCTAGCGGGAGTTATTACAATGAGCAGTTCTTC. Its protein is CSVEPASGSYYNEQFF.

The J gene is TRBJ2-7, the V gene TRBV11-2; maybe TRBD1 (6 bases). V was shortened by 0 bases and J by 8 bases, with 11 bases between the two germline ends. This CDR3 spans 13 amino acids. Germline V CDR1 and CDR2: SGHAT, FQNNGV. The CDR3 sequence: CASSLETGLKQYF. The CDR3 DNA sequence: TGTGCCAGCAGCTTAGAGACAGGATTGAAGCAGTACTTC. Together with reference TRBV11-2 and TRBJ2-7, the CDR3 gives the full variable domain: EAGVAQSPRYKIIEKRQSVAFWCNPISGHATLYWYQQILGQGPKLLIQFQNNGVVDDSQLPKDRFSAERLKGVDSTLKIQPAKLEDSAVYLCASSLETGLKQYFGPGTRLTVT.

This clonotype was found a few times. The CDR3 is CASSFGQGSVRGYTF. In DNA form, the CDR3 reads TGTGCCAGCAGTTTCGGACAGGGGTCCGTGCGAGGCTACACCTTC. The chain employs TRBV12-3 or TRBV12-4 and TRBJ1-2; 9 bases line up with TRBD1. This CDR3 is 15 amino acids long. V lost 3 bases to trimming and J lost 8 bases; unmatched junction nucleotides: 10.

The table lists this clonotype with many counts. This CDR3 is CASSELGNQETQYF. The CDR3 bases are TGCGCCAGCAGTGAGTTGGGGAACCAAGAGACCCAGTACTTC. The chain couples TRBV10-1 to TRBJ2-5; D not resolved. The CDR3 runs 14 residues. V lost 1 base to trimming and J lost 0 bases, with 6 bases between them. Looked up from germline, CDR1 is WNHNN and CDR2 is SYGVQD (reference sequence).

This clonotype was observed at least ten times. This chain connects TRBV19 to TRBJ2-3, with TRBD2 matching over 14 bases. The CDR3 runs 20 residues. CDR1 is LNHDA, CDR2 SQIVND, per germline (reference sequence). J was trimmed by 3 bases and V by 2 bases; bases with no gene match: 13. The CDR3 reads CASSIHPGLAGEWITDTQYF. DNA of the CDR3: TGTGCCAGTAGTATACATCCGGGACTAGCGGGAGAATGGATAACAGATACGCAGTATTTT.

V is TRBV14 and J is TRBJ2-1; D is possibly TRBD1 or TRBD2 (5 bases each). CDR3 length equals 14 residues. The V end lost 4 bases, the J end lost 3 bases, and 10 bases lay between the germline ends. Germline V gene lookup returns CDR1 SGHDN and CDR2 FVKESK. CDR3 coding DNA: TGTGCCAGCAGCCGGGGACCGGTCTACAATGAGCAGTTCTTC. It specifies CASSRGPVYNEQFF.

V is TRBV3-1 and J is TRBJ2-7; D remains unclear. Trimming took off 0 bases at V and 7 bases at J, with 10 bases between the two ends. Germline V gives CDR1 LGHDT, CDR2 YNNKEL (reference sequence). The CDR3 is made up of 13 amino acids. This CDR3 reads CASSQDHSREQYF. In DNA form, the CDR3 reads TGTGCCAGCAGCCAAGATCACTCAAGGGAGCAGTACTTC.

There are many counts of this clonotype. The gene calls are TRBV5-1 and TRBJ2-1; 10 nucleotides line up with TRBD2. Germline trimming cut 2 bases from V and 4 bases from J; bases unmatched to any gene: 9. The CDR3 consists of 17 residues. The germline V gene encodes CDR1 SGHRS and CDR2 YFSETQ. CDR3 loop: CASSFIGTSGVYNEQFF. In DNA form, the CDR3 reads TGCGCCAGCAGCTTTATCGGTACTAGCGGGGTTTACAATGAGCAGTTCTTC.

The table lists this clonotype with many counts. The chain recombines TRBV7-9 with TRBJ1-2, with 8 positions matching TRBD1. This CDR3 has 15 residues. Germline V CDR1 and CDR2: SEHNR, FQNEAQ (reference sequence). J gave up 0 bases and V 5 bases, and 5 bases lay outside the gene matches. In DNA form, the CDR3 reads TGTGCCAGCAGCCCTGGGACAGGTGCTAACTATGGCTACACCTTC. Translation: CASSPGTGANYGYTF.

This clonotype was detected many times. The J gene is TRBJ1-2, the V gene TRBV4-2; D gene uncertain. This CDR3 region has 15 residues. Germline lookup yields CDR1 LGHNA and CDR2 YNFKEQ. V was clipped by 1 base and J by 2 bases, with 11 bases between them. The DNA of the CDR3 is TGTGCCAGCAGCCAAGTTGAGACACTCAACTATGGCTACACCTTC. It specifies CASSQVETLNYGYTF.

V is TRBV27 and J is TRBJ1-5, with D possibly TRBD1 on 5 matching bases. From germline, CDR1 is MNHEY and CDR2 SMNVEV (reference sequence). This CDR3 is built from 15 residues. Trimming removed 6 bases from V and 2 bases from J, with 14 bases in between. The CDR3 sequence is CASRGWGSGNQPQHF. The CDR3 nucleotides are TGTGCCAGCAGGGGTTGGGGCTCTGGCAATCAGCCCCAGCATTTT.

The table lists this clonotype with many counts. The CDR3 DNA follows: TGTGCCAGCAGTGAATGGACAGAAGCTAACTATGGCTACACCTTC. As protein: CASSEWTEANYGYTF. The V call is TRBV6-1, the J call TRBJ1-2, with a weak D call TRBD1 (6 bases). CDR3 size: 15 residues. Germline V gives CDR1 MNHNS, CDR2 SASEGT. V was trimmed by 2 bases and J by 0 bases, leaving 10 bases between them.

As concerns this clonotype: This may be a read error: a much more frequent sequence differs by one nucleotide. V usage is TRBV5-6 and J usage is TRBJ1-6; D gene ambiguous. The CDR3 is made up of 18 amino acids. The germline V gene encodes CDR1 SGHDT and CDR2 YYEEEE. The CDR3 sequence is CTSSLKYGRRPYNSPLHF. In DNA, the CDR3 is TGTACCAGCAGCCTCAAATATGGCAGGAGGCCCTATAATTCACCCCTCCACTTT.

In its sample, this clonotype was seen a few times. The chain carries TRBV19 and TRBJ1-1; a weak D match, TRBD1 (6 bases). V lost 3 bases, J lost 0 bases, and 17 bases lay in between. The germline V gene has CDR1 LNHDA and CDR2 SQIVND (reference sequence). The CDR3 sequence is 17 residues long. CDR3 protein: CASSISLTGLMNTEAFF. The CDR3 nucleotides read TGTGCCAGTAGTATTTCGCTTACAGGGTTAATGAACACTGAAGCTTTCTTT.

This chain connects TRBV5-1 to TRBJ2-1; 16 nucleotides agree with TRBD2. The CDR3 is made up of 20 amino acids. The germline V gene encodes CDR1 SGHRS and CDR2 YFSETQ. The ends lost 4 bases at V and 3 bases at J; junction bases unmatched: 13. As DNA, the CDR3 is TGCGCCAGCAGCGCCCCCCCGGGACTAGCGGGAGGGCCGCACTACAATGAGCAGTTCTTC. This codes for CASSAPPGLAGGPHYNEQFF. Full variable domain (rest looked up from reference TRBV5-1 and TRBJ2-1): KAGVTQTPRYLIKTRGQQVTLSCSPISGHRSVSWYQQTPGQGLQFLFEYFSETQRNKGNFPGRFSGRQFSNSRSEMNVSTLELGDSALYLCASSAPPGLAGGPHYNEQFFGPGTRLTVL.